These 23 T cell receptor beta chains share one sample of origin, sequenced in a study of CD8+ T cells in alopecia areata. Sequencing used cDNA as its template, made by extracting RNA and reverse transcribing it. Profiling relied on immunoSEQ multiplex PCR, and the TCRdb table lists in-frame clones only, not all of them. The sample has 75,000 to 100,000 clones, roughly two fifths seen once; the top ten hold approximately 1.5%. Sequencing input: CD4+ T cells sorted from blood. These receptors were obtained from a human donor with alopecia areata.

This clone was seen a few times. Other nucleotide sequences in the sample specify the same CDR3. CDR3 in amino acids: CSVGQDYGYTF. CDR3 coding DNA: TGCAGCGTTGGACAGGACTATGGCTACACCTTC. The rearrangement joins TRBV29-1 to TRBJ1-2, with D tentatively TRBD1 (6 bases). V shed 4 bases and J shed 3 bases, with 6 bases lying between them. The length of the CDR3 is 11 residues. Germline lookup yields CDR1 SQVTM and CDR2 ANQGSEA.

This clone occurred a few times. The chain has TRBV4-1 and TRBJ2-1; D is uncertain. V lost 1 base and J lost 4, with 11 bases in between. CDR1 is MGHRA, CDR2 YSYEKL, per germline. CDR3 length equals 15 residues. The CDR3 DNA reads TGCGCCAGCAGCCAAGCTGAGACACTATACAATGAGCAGTTCTTC. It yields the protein CASSQAETLYNEQFF.

Written as DNA, the CDR3 is TGTGCCAGCAGCTTAGGCCAGGGGGATGGCTACACCTTC. It is translated as CASSLGQGDGYTF. V and J are TRBV7-9 and TRBJ1-2; 7 bases are a match to TRBD1. This CDR3 region has 13 residues. Germline lookup yields CDR1 SEHNR and CDR2 FQNEAQ (reference sequence). Germline trimming cut 1 base from V and 6 bases from J; bases unmatched to any gene: 2. Using reference TRBV7-9 and TRBJ1-2 for the parts outside the CDR3, the full variable domain is DTGVSQNPRHKITKRGQNVTFRCDPISEHNRLYWYRQTLGQGPEFLTYFQNEAQLEKSRLLSDRFSAERPKGSFSTLEIQRTEQGDSAMYLCASSLGQGDGYTFGSGTRLTVV.

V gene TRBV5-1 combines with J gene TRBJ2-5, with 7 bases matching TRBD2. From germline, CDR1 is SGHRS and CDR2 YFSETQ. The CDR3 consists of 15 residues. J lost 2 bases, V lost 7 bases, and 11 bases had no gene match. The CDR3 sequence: CASAELARLQETQYF. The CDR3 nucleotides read TGCGCCAGCGCAGAACTAGCGCGACTACAAGAGACCCAGTACTTC.

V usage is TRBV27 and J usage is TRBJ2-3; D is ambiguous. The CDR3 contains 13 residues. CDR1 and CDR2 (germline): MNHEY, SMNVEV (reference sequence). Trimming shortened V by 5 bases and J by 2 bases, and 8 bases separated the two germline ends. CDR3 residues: CASSPDHTDTQYF. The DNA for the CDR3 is TGTGCCAGCAGTCCAGACCACACAGATACGCAGTATTTT.

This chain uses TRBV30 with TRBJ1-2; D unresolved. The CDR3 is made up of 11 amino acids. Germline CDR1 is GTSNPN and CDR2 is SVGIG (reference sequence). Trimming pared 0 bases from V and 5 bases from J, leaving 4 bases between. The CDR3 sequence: CAWSVTYGYTF. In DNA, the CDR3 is TGTGCCTGGAGTGTAACTTATGGCTACACCTTC.

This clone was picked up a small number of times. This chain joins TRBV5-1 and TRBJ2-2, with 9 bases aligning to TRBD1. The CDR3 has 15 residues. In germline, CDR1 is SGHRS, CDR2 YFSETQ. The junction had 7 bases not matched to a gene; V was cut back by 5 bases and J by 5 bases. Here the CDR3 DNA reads TGCGCCAGCAGGGCCGGGACAGGGCGAACCGGGGAGCTGTTTTTT. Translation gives CASRAGTGRTGELFF.

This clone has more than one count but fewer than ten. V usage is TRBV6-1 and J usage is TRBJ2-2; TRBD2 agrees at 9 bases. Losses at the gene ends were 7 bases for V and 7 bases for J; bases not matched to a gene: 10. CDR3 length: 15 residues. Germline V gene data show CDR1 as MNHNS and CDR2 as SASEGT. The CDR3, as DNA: TGTGCCAGCAACCCTAGCGGGAAGGTCGGCGGGGAGCTGTTTTTT. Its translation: CASNPSGKVGGELFF.

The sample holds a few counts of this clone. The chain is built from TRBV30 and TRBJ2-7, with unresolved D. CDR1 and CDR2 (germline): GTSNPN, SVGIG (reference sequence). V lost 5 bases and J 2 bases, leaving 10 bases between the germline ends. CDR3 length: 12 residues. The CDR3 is CAWGQVAYEQYF. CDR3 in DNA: TGTGCCTGGGGTCAGGTAGCCTACGAGCAGTACTTC.

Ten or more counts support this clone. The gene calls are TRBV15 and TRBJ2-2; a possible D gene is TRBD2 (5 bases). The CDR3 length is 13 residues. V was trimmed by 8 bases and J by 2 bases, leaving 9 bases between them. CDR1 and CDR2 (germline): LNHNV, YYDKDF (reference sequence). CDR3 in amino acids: CATSSGNTGELFF. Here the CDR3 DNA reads TGTGCCACCTCGAGCGGAAACACCGGGGAGCTGTTTTTT.

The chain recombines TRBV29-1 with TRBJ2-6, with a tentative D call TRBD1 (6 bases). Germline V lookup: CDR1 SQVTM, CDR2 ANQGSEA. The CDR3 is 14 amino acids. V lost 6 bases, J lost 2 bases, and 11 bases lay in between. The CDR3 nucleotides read TGCAGCGTAGTTGCAGGGGCTGGGGCCAACGTCCTGACTTTC. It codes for CSVVAGAGANVLTF.

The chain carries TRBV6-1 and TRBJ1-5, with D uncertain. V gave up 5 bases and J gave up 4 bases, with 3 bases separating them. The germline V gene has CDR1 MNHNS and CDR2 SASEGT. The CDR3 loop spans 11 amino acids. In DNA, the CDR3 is TGTGCCAGCAGTCAGAATCAGCCCCAGCATTTT. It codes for CASSQNQPQHF.

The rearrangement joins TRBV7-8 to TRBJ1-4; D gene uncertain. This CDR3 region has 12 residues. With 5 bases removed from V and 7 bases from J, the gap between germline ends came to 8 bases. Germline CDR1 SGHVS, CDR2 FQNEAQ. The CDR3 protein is CASSPWSEKLFF. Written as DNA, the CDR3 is TGTGCCAGCAGCCCCTGGTCTGAAAAACTGTTTTTT. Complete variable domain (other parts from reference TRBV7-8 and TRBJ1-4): GAGVSQSPRYKVAKRGQDVALRCDPISGHVSLFWYQQALGQGPEFLTYFQNEAQLDKSGLPSDRFFAERPEGSVSTLKIQRTQQEDSAVYLCASSPWSEKLFFGSGTQLSVL.

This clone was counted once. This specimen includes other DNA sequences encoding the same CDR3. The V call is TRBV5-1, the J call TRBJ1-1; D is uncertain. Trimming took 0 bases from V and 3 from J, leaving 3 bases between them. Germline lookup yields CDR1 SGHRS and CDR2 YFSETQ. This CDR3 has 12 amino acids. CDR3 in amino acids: CASSLGDTEAFF. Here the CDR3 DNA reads TGCGCCAGCAGCTTGGGAGACACTGAAGCTTTCTTT. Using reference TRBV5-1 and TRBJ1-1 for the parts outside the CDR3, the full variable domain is KAGVTQTPRYLIKTRGQQVTLSCSPISGHRSVSWYQQTPGQGLQFLFEYFSETQRNKGNFPGRFSGRQFSNSRSEMNVSTLELGDSALYLCASSLGDTEAFFGQGTRLTVV.

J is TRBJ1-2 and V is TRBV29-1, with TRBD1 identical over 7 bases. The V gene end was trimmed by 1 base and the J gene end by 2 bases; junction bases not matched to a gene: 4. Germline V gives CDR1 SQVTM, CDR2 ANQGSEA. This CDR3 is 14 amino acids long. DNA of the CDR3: TGCAGCGTTGAAGCCCCGGACAGGAACTATGGCTACACCTTC. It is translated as CSVEAPDRNYGYTF.

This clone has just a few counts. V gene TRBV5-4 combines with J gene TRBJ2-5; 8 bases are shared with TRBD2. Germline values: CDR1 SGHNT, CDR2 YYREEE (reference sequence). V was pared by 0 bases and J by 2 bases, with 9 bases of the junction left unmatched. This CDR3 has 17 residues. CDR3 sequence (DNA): TGTGCCAGCAGCTTGGTTCAGCCCACTAGCGGACAAGAGACCCAGTACTTC. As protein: CASSLVQPTSGQETQYF. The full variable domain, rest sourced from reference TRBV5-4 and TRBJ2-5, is ETGVTQSPTHLIKTRGQQVTLRCSSQSGHNTVSWYQQALGQGPQFIFQYYREEENGRGNFPPRFSGLQFPNYSSELNVNALELDDSALYLCASSLVQPTSGQETQYFGPGTRLLVL.

This chain's CDR3 is CASSRERPYEQYF. Here the CDR3 DNA reads TGTGCCAGCAGTCGCGAAAGACCCTACGAGCAGTACTTC. The chain carries TRBV28 and TRBJ2-7; D ambiguous. Deletions cut 5 bases from V and 2 bases from J, with 10 bases between. Germline V CDR1 and CDR2: MDHEN, SYDVKM. The CDR3 covers 13 residues.

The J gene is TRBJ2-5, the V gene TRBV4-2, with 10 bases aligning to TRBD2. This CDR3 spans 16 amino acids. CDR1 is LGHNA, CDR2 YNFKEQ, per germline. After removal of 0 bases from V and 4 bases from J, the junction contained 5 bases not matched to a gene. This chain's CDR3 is CASSQDLRTSGETQYF. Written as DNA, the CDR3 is TGTGCCAGCAGCCAAGATCTTAGGACTAGCGGAGAGACCCAGTACTTC.

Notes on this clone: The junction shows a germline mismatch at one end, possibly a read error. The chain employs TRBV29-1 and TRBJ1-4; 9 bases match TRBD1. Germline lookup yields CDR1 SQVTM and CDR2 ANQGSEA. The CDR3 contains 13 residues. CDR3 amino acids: CSVQDRGREKLFF. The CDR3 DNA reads TGCAGCGTTCAAGACAGGGGGAGGGAAAAACTGTTTTTT.

CDR3 sequence: CSVEWRSYGYTF. CDR3 nucleotide sequence: TGCAGCGTTGAATGGCGATCCTATGGCTACACCTTC. The J gene is TRBJ1-2, the V gene TRBV29-1; no reliable D call. CDR3 length equals 12 residues. Trimming stripped 2 bases from V and 4 bases from J, with 8 bases between. Germline CDR1 is SQVTM and CDR2 is ANQGSEA.

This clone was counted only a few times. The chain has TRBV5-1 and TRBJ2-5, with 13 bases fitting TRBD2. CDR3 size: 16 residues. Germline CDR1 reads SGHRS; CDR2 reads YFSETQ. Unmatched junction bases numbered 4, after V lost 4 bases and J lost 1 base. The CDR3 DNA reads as TGCGCCAGCAGCCAAGGGACTAGCGGGATCCAAGAGACCCAGTACTTC. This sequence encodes CASSQGTSGIQETQYF.

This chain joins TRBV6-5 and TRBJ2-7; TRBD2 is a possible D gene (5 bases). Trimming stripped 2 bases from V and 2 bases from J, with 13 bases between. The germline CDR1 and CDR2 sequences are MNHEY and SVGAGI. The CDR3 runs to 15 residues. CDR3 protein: CASSYRHGVTYEQYF. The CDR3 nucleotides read TGTGCCAGCAGTTACCGTCACGGGGTGACCTACGAGCAGTACTTC.

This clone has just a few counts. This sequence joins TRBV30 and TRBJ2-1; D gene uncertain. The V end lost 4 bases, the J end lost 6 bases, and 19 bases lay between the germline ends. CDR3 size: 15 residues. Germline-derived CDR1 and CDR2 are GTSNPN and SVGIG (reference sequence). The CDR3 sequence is CAWTFGKIWANEQFF. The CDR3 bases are TGTGCCTGGACTTTTGGGAAAATTTGGGCCAATGAGCAGTTCTTC.